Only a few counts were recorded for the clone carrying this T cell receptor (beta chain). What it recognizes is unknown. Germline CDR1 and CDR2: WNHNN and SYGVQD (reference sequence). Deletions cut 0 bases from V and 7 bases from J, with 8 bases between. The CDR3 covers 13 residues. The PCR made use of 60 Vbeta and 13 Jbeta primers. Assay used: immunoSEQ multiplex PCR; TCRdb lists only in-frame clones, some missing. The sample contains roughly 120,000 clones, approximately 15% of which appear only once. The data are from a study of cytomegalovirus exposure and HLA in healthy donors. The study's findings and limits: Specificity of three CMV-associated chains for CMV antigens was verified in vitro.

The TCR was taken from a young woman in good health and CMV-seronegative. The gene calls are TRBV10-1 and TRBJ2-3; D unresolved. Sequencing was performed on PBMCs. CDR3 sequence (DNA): TGCGCCAGCAGTGAGTCCGGAGCATATACGCAGTATTTT. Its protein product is CASSESGAYTQYF.